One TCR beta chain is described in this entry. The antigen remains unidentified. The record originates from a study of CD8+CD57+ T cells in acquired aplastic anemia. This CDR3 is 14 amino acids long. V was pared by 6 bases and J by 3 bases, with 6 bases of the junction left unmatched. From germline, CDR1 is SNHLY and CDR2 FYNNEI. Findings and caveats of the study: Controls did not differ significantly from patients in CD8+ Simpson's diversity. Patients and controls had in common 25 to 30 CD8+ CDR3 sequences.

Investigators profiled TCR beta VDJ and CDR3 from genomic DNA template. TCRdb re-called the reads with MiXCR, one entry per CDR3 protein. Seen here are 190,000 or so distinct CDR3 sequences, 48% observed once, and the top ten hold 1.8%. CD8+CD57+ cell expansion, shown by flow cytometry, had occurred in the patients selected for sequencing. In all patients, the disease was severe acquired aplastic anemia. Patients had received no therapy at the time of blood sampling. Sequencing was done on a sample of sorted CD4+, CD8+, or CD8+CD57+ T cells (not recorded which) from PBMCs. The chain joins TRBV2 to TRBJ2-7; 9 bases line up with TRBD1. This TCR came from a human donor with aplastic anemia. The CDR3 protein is CASRSTGGGYEQYF. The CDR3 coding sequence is TGTGCCAGCAGATCCACAGGGGGCGGCTACGAGCAGTACTTC.